This TCR beta chain appears in the sequencing data of a study of T cell responses to AZD1222 COVID-19 vaccine. Findings and limits, study-wide: Vaccine-associated CD4 TCRs ranged over spike, dominating at 160-218 and 743-854. Clonal diversity was possibly underestimated, and white British individuals and females predominated among donors.

The V and J ends lost 7 bases and 4 bases respectively, with 13 bases between them. The germline V gene has CDR1 LNHDA and CDR2 SQIVND (reference sequence). This CDR3 contains 14 residues. Sequencing was performed with immunoSEQ multiplex PCR; in TCRdb, only in-frame clones are kept and a portion is missing. Here the sample spans more than 90,000 clones, about 90% being singletons. As regards this clone: Its cognate antigen is unknown.

Sequences were derived from peripheral blood, sampled on day 0 of AZD1222 vaccination. This sequence was found in an adult in good health. The chain links TRBV19 to TRBJ2-2; weak D call: TRBD2 (6 bases). CDR3 in amino acids: CASKGLRGTGELFF. Written as DNA, the CDR3 is TGTGCCAGTAAGGGACTGAGGGGCACCGGGGAGCTGTTTTTT.